This T cell receptor beta chain was identified in a study of blood T cell repertoires in COVID-19. Germline V gene sequence: CDR1 LGHDT, CDR2 YNNKEL (reference sequence). CDR3 length: 15 amino acids. The ends lost 1 base at V and 4 bases at J; junction bases unmatched: 3. Produced via immunoSEQ multiplex PCR; TCRdb's table is partial and in-frame only. The profile shows over 300,000 clones, 90% of them singletons. V usage is TRBV3-1 (or the pseudogene TRBV3-2) and J usage is TRBJ2-1; 8 nucleotides align to TRBD2. Sequencing input: peripheral blood. This receptor was identified in a man in his late teens or twenties with active or convalescent COVID-19. CDR3 coding DNA: TGTGCCAGCAGCCAAGGGGCGGGGGGTTACAATGAGCAGTTCTTC. Encoded protein: CASSQGAGGYNEQFF.